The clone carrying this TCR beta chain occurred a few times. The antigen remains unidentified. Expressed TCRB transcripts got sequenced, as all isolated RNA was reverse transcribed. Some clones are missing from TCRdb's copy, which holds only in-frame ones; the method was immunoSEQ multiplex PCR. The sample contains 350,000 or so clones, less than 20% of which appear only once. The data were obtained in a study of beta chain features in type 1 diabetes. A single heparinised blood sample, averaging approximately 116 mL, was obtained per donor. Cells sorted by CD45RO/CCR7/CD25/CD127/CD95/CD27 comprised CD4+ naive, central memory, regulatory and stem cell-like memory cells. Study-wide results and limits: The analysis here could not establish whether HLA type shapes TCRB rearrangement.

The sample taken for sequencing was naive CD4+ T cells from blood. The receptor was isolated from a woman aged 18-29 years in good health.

The CDR3, as DNA: TGCAGCGCTCAGGCGCCCTCGGGCGGGAGGGCCGGCAATGAGCAGTTCTTC. It encodes CSAQAPSGGRAGNEQFF. This chain uses TRBV29-1 with TRBJ2-1, with 9 positions matching TRBD2. This CDR3 region has 17 residues. The germline V gene has CDR1 SQVTM and CDR2 ANQGSEA. The junction had 19 bases not matched to a gene; V was cut back by 7 bases and J by 6 bases.